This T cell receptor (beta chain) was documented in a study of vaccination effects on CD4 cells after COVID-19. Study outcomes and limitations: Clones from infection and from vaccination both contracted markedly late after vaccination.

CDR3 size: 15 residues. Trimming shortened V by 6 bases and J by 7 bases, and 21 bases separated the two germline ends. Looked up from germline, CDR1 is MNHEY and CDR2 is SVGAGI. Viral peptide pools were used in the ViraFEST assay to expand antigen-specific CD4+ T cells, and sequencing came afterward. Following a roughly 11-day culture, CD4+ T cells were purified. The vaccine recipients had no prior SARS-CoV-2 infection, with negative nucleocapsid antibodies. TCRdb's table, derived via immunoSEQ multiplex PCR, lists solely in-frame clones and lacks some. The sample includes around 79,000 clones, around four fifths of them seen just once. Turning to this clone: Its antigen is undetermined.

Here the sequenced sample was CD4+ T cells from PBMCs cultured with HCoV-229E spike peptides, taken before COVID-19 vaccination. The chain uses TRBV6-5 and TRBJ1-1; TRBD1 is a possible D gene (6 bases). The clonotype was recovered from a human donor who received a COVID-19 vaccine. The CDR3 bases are TGTGCCAGCAGAGACAGGAACCCCCGGGTGGGTGAAGCTTTCTTT. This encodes CASRDRNPRVGEAFF.